This TCR beta chain was identified in a study of CD8+ T cells in alopecia areata. About the research overall: Oral tofacitinib (5 to 10 mg twice daily) was administered to treated patients.

Treatment meaning: oral pan-JAK inhibitor, 5-10 mg twice daily. The CDR3 has 13 amino acids. Per germline, CDR1 MNHEY and CDR2 SVGAGI. V was shortened by 5 bases and J by 4 bases, with 9 bases between the two germline ends. Sequencing templates came from extracted RNA that was reverse transcribed into cDNA. TCRdb's copy holds only in-frame clones and misses some; the assay was immunoSEQ multiplex PCR. In the table there are 110,000 or so clones, 56% of which are singletons. Sequencing was performed on CD4+ T cells sorted from blood, taken at week 24, from a patient treated with tofacitinib. The rearrangement joins TRBV6-5 to TRBJ2-1, with D unresolved. This TCR came from a human donor with alopecia areata. CDR3 nucleotide sequence: TGTGCCAGCAGTACGACTTCATACAATGAGCAGTTCTTC. Amino acids: CASSTTSYNEQFF.